This T cell receptor beta chain was sequenced in a study of somatic mutations in cytotoxic T cells in rheumatoid arthritis. In its sample, this clone was seen once. The CDR3 is 14 residues long. CDR1 and CDR2 (germline): SGHRS, YFSETQ. V dropped 4 bases and J dropped 3 bases, with 13 bases sitting between them. In the authors' workflow: Patient-derived CD8+ clones with a size above 1% showed rare matches to published virus-specific TCRB sequences. Produced via immunoSEQ multiplex PCR; TCRdb's table is partial and in-frame only. The V and J calls and the clone size are those of that table, but D and trimming were determined from the DNA. The profile covers around 16,000 clones, with roughly 77% appearing a single time and about 14% taken by the ten largest.

This TCR was sampled from an adult with rheumatoid arthritis. The chain uses TRBV5-1 and TRBJ1-1, with no clear D. The sequencing input was CD8+ T cells sorted from blood. The CDR3: CASSDGRPYTEAFF. The CDR3 DNA follows: TGCGCCAGCAGCGACGGACGCCCTTACACTGAAGCTTTCTTT.